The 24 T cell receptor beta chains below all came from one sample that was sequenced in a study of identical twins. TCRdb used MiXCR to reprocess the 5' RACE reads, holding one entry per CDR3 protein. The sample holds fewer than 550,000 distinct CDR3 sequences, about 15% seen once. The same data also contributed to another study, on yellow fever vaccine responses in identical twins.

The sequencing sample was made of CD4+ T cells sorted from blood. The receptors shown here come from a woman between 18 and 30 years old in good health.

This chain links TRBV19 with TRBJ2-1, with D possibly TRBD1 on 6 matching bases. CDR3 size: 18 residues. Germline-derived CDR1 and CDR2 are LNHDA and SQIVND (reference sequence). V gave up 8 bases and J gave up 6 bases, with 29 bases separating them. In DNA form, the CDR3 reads TGTGCCAGTTCCGCGAGTCCCACTCAGGGGAAGGTACGCAATGAGCAGTTCTTC. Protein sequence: CASSASPTQGKVRNEQFF.

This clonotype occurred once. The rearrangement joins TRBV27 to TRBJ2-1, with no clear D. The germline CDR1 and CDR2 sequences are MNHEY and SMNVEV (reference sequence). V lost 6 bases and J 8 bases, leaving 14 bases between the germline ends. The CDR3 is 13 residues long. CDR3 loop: CASSPQSQHEQFF. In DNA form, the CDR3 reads TGTGCCAGCAGCCCCCAAAGTCAGCATGAGCAGTTCTTC.

The CDR3 region is CASSYAGVAFNTGELFF. The DNA of the CDR3 is TGTGCCAGCAGTTACGCGGGGGTGGCGTTTAACACCGGGGAGCTGTTTTTT. The chain has TRBV7-3 and TRBJ2-2; 7 bases align to TRBD2. V shed 6 bases and J 2 bases; nucleotides not matched to a gene: 12. CDR1 is SGHTA, CDR2 FQGTGA, per germline. The CDR3 extends over 17 amino acids.

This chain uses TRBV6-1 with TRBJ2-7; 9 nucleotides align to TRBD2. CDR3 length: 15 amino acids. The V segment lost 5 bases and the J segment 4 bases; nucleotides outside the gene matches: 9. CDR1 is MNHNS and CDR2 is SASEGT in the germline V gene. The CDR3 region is CASSRREGSFYEQYF. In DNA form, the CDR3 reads TGTGCCAGCAGTAGGCGGGAGGGCAGTTTTTACGAGCAGTACTTC.

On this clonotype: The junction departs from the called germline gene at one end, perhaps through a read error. CDR3 sequence: CSAVMTGNAEAFF. Written as DNA, the CDR3 is TGCAGTGCAGTAATGACGGGGAACGCTGAAGCTTTCTTT. V is TRBV20-1 and J is TRBJ1-1, with D uncertain. CDR1 DFQATT and CDR2 SNEGSKA come from the germline V gene (reference sequence). CDR3 length equals 13 residues.

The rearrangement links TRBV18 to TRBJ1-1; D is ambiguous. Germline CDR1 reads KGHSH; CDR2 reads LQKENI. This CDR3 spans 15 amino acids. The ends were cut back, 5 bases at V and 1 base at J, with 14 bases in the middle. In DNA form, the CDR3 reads TGTGCCAGCTCAGCCCGGAGCTTGGAGAACACTGAAGCTTTCTTT. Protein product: CASSARSLENTEAFF.

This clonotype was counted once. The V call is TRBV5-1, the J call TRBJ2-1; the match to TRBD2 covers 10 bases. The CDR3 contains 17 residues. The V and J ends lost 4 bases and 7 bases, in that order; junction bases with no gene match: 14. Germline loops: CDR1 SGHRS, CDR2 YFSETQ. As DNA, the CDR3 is TGCGCCAGCAGCCCGGGTAGAGCGGGACTAGCGCCTAATGAGCAGTTCTTC. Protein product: CASSPGRAGLAPNEQFF.

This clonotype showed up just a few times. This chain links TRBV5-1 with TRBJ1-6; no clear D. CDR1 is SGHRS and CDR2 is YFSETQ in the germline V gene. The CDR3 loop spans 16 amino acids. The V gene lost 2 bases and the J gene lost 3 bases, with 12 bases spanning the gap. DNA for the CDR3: TGCGCCAGCAGCTTATCGGACTCGATCTATAATTCACCCCTCCACTTT. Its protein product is CASSLSDSIYNSPLHF.

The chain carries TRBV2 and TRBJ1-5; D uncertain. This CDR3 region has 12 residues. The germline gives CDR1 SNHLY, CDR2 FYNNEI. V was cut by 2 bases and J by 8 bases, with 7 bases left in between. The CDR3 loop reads CASSELRKPQHF. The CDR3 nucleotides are TGTGCCAGCAGTGAATTGAGGAAGCCCCAGCATTTT.

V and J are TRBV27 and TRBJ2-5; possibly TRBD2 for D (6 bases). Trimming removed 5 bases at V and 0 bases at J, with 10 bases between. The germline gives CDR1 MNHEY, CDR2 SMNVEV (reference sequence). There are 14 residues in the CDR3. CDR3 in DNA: TGTGCCAGCAGTCCAGCGGGCCACCAAGAGACCCAGTACTTC. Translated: CASSPAGHQETQYF.

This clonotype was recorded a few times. This CDR3 reads CASSHVPNEQFF. The CDR3, as DNA: TGTGCCAGCAGCCACGTTCCTAATGAGCAGTTCTTC. The chain combines TRBV3-1 with TRBJ2-1; D uncertain. The CDR3 has 12 amino acids. The V gene's germline CDR1 is LGHDT and CDR2 YNNKEL (reference sequence). V was clipped by 3 bases and J by 7 bases, with 7 bases between them.

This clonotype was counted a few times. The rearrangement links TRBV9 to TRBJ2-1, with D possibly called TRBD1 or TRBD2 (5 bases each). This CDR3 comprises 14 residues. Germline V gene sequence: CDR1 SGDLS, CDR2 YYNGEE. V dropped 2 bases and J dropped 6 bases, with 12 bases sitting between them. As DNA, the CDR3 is TGTGCCAGCAGCGTGGCCGGGACCTTCAATGAGCAGTTCTTC. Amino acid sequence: CASSVAGTFNEQFF.

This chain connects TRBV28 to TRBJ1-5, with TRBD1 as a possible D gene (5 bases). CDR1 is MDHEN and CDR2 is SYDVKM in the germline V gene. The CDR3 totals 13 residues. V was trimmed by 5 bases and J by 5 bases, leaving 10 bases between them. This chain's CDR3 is CASSDDRYQPQHF. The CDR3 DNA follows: TGTGCCAGCAGTGACGACAGATATCAGCCCCAGCATTTT.

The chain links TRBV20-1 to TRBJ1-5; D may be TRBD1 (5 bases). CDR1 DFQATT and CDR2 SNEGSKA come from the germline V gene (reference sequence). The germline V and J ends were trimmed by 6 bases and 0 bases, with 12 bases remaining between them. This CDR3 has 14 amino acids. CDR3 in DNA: TGCAGTGCGAGGAAGGACACTAGCAATCAGCCCCAGCATTTT. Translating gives CSARKDTSNQPQHF.

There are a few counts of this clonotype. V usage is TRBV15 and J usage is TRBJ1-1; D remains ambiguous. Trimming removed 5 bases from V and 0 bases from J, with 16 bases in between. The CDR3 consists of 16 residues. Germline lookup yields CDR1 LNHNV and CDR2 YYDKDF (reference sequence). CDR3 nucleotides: TGTGCCACCAGCCGCAGGTACGCCCTTCTGAACACTGAAGCTTTCTTT. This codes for CATSRRYALLNTEAFF.

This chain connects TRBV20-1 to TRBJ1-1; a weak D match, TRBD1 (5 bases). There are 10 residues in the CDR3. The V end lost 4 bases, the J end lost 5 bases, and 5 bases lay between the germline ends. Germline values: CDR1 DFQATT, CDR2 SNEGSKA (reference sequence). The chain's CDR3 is CSATGTEAFF. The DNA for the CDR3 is TGCAGTGCTACAGGGACTGAAGCTTTCTTT.

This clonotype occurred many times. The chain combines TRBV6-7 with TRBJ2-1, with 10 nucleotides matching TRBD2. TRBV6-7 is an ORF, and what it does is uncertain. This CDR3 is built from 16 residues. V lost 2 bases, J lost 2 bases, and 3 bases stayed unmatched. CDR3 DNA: TGTGCCAGCAGTTACGAGCGGGAGGGCCCCTACAATGAGCAGTTCTTC. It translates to CASSYEREGPYNEQFF.

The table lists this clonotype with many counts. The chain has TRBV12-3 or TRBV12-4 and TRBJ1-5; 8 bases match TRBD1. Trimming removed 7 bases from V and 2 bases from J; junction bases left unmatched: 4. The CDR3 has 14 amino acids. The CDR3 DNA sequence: TGTGCCAGCACCCCGACAGGGGGCAATCAGCCCCAGCATTTT. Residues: CASTPTGGNQPQHF.

The CDR3 spells CSARNPGEANIQYF. Written as DNA, the CDR3 is TGCAGTGCTAGAAACCCAGGGGAGGCAAACATTCAGTACTTC. The V call is TRBV20-1, the J call TRBJ2-4; D possibly matches TRBD1 or TRBD2 (6 bases each). The V end lost 2 bases, the J end lost 6 bases, and 14 bases lay between the germline ends. The CDR3 loop spans 14 amino acids. Germline values: CDR1 DFQATT, CDR2 SNEGSKA (reference sequence).

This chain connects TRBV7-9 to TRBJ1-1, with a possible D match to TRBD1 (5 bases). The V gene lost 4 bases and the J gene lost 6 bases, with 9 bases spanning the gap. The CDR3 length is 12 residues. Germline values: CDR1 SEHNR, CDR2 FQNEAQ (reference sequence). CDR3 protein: CASSSRQPEAFF. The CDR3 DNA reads TGTGCCAGCAGCTCACGACAGCCTGAAGCTTTCTTT. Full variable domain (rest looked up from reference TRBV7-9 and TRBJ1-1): DTGVSQNPRHKITKRGQNVTFRCDPISEHNRLYWYRQTLGQGPEFLTYFQNEAQLEKSRLLSDRFSAERPKGSFSTLEIQRTEQGDSAMYLCASSSRQPEAFFGQGTRLTVV.

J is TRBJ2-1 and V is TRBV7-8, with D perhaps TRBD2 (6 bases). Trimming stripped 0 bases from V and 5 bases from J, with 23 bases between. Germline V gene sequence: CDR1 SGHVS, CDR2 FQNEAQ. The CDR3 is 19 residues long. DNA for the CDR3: TGTGCCAGCAGCTTAGCGGGTGGAGGGGTAAAAGGGAAACACAATGAGCAGTTCTTC. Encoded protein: CASSLAGGGVKGKHNEQFF.

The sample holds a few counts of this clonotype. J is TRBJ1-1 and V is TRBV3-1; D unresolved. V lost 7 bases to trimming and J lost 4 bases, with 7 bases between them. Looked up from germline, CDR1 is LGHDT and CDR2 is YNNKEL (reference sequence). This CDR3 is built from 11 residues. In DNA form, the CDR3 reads TGTGCCAGCATGGGGTTCACTGAAGCTTTCTTT. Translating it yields CASMGFTEAFF.

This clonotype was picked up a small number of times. Written as DNA, the CDR3 is TGTGCCAGCAGCCAAGATATAGGACAAATCTCTGGTACGCAGTATTTT. Protein product: CASSQDIGQISGTQYF. The chain is built from TRBV14 and TRBJ2-3, with a possible D match to TRBD1 (5 bases). Germline-derived CDR1 and CDR2 are SGHDN and FVKESK. The germline V and J ends were trimmed by 0 bases and 8 bases, with 18 bases remaining between them. This CDR3 is 16 amino acids long.

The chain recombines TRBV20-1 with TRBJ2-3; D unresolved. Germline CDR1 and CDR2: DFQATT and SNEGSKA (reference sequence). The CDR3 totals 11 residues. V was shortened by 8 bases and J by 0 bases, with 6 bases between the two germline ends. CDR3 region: CSPLSTDTQYF. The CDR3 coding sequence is TGCAGTCCTTTGAGCACAGATACGCAGTATTTT.